This TCR beta chain was sequenced for a study of cytomegalovirus exposure and HLA in healthy donors. Study-level results: The productive fraction for most TCR beta V segments was about 87% or about 30% in an earlier analysis.

Everyone who donated was a healthy bone marrow donor. PCR primers comprised 60 Vbeta and 13 Jbeta primers. Repertoires were generated with immunoSEQ multiplex PCR, while TCRdb's copy carries only in-frame clones and drops some. The sample lists some 170,000 clones, about 77% occurring once. A note on this clone: Antigen specificity is unknown.

This CDR3 region has 12 residues. The V end lost 3 bases, the J end lost 6 bases, and 5 bases lay between the germline ends. Looked up from germline, CDR1 is LGHNA and CDR2 is YSLEER. The TCR comes from a woman between 45 and 65 years old in good health and CMV-seronegative. The V gene is TRBV4-3, the J gene TRBJ1-4; D is unclear. Source material: PBMCs. CDR3 nucleotides: TGCGCCAGCAGCCAGGCAGATGAAAAACTGTTTTTT. Amino acid sequence: CASSQADEKLFF.